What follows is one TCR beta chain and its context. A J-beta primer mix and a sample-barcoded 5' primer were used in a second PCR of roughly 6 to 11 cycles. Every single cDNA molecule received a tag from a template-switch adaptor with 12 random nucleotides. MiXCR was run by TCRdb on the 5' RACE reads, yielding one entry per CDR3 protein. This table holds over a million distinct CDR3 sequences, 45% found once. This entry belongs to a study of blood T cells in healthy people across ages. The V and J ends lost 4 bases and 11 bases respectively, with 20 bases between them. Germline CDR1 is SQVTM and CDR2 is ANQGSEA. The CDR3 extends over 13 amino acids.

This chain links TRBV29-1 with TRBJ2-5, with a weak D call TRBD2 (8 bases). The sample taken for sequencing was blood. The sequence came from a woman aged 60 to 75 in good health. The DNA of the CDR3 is TGCAGCGTTGGCGGGGGGACAGACTACAAGCAGTACTTC. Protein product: CSVGGGTDYKQYF.